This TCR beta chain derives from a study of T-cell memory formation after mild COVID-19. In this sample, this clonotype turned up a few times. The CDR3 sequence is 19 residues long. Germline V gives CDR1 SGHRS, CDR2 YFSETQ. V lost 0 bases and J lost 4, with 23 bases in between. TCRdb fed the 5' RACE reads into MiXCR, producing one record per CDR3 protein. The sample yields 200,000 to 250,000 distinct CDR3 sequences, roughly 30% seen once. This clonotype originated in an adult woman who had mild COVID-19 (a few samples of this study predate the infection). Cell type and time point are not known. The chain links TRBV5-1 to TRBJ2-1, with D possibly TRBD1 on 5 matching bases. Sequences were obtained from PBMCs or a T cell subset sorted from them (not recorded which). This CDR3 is CASSLAGQGWQIKYNEQFF. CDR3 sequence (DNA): TGCGCCAGCAGCTTGGCCGGGCAGGGCTGGCAGATTAAATACAATGAGCAGTTCTTC. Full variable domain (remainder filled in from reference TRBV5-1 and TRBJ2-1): KAGVTQTPRYLIKTRGQQVTLSCSPISGHRSVSWYQQTPGQGLQFLFEYFSETQRNKGNFPGRFSGRQFSNSRSEMNVSTLELGDSALYLCASSLAGQGWQIKYNEQFFGPGTRLTVL.